One sample yielded the 5 T cell receptor beta chains listed below, sequenced in a study of blood T cells in healthy people across ages. The authors ran a second PCR of 7 to 11 cycles using a sample-barcoded 5' primer and a J-beta primer mix. One entry per CDR3 protein, called by TCRdb with MiXCR from the 5' RACE reads. The top ten hold about 0.72% of the sample, which has under 1,100,000 distinct CDR3 sequences, about 25% seen once. These data also featured in a second study, about T cells of mothers and their children.

Input material: blood. These receptors came from a girl aged 2 to 10 in good health.

CDR3 coding DNA: TGTGCCAGCAGTCCCACCGGAACCCTCAAAGGAACGCAGTATTTT. Translating gives CASSPTGTLKGTQYF. The chain has TRBV12-3 or TRBV12-4 and TRBJ2-3, with D hard to call. Trimming took 5 bases from V and 9 from J, leaving 21 bases between them. CDR3 length equals 15 residues.

V and J are TRBV4-1 and TRBJ2-7; D is perhaps TRBD2 (6 bases). Germline V gene data show CDR1 as MGHRA and CDR2 as YSYEKL. The length of the CDR3 is 15 residues. Trimming took 2 bases from V and 1 from J, leaving 12 bases between them. The CDR3 coding sequence is TGCGCCAGCAGCCAAATAGGCGGGAATTCCTACGAGCAGTACTTC. Translated, it gives CASSQIGGNSYEQYF.

This clonotype has a single count. This chain joins TRBV6-1 and TRBJ2-7, with D possibly TRBD1 on 6 matching bases. The CDR3 length is 15 residues. From germline, CDR1 is MNHNS and CDR2 SASEGT. V lost 4 bases to trimming and J lost 4 bases, with 17 bases between them. CDR3 nucleotide sequence: TGTGCCAGCAGTGGATTAGGGCAGGGGACATACGAGCAGTACTTC. It specifies CASSGLGQGTYEQYF.

J is TRBJ1-4 and V is TRBV11-2, with unresolved D. The ends were cut back, 4 bases at V and 5 bases at J, with 11 bases in the middle. This CDR3 has 14 amino acids. CDR1 SGHAT and CDR2 FQNNGV come from the germline V gene. CDR3 in DNA: TGTGCCAGCAGCTCTATTCCCCAAAATGAAAAACTGTTTTTT. It specifies CASSSIPQNEKLFF. Based on the CDR3 plus reference TRBV11-2 and TRBJ1-4, the full variable domain is EAGVAQSPRYKIIEKRQSVAFWCNPISGHATLYWYQQILGQGPKLLIQFQNNGVVDDSQLPKDRFSAERLKGVDSTLKIQPAKLEDSAVYLCASSSIPQNEKLFFGSGTQLSVL.

V usage is TRBV18 and J usage is TRBJ1-1; perhaps TRBD1 as D (6 bases). The CDR3 contains 15 residues. The germline V gene encodes CDR1 KGHSH and CDR2 LQKENI. The V and J ends lost 2 bases and 7 bases respectively, with 17 bases between them. Written as DNA, the CDR3 is TGTGCCAGCTCACCAAAGTCGGGGGGCTTGAGTGAAGCTTTCTTT. It encodes CASSPKSGGLSEAFF. The full variable domain, its missing parts supplied by reference TRBV18 and TRBJ1-1, is NAGVMQNPRHLVRRRGQEARLRCSPMKGHSHVYWYRQLPEEGLKFMVYLQKENIIDESGMPKERFSAEFPKEGPSILRIQQVVRGDSAAYFCASSPKSGGLSEAFFGQGTRLTVV.